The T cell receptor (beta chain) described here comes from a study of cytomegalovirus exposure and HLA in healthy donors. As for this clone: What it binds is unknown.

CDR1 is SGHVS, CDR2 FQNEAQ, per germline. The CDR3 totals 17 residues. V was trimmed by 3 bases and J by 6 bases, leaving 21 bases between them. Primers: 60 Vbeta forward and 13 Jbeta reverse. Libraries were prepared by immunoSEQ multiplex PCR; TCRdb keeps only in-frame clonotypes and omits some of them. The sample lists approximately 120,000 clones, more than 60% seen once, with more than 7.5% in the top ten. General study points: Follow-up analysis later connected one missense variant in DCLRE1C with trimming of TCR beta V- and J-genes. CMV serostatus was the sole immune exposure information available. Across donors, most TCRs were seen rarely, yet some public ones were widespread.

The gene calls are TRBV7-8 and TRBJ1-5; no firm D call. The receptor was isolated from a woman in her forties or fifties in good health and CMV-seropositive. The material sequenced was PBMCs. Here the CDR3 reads CASSLSGRTLGPQPQHF. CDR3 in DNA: TGTGCCAGCAGCTTGAGCGGGAGGACCCTGGGCCCTCAGCCCCAGCATTTT.